This entry lists 15 T cell receptor beta chains sequenced from one sample in a study of Ad26.COV2.S vaccination and SARS-CoV-2 variants. The treatment denotes: roughly 18 received Ad26.COV2.S at low or high dose, single or two shots; about 5 received placebo; per-sample allocation not given. Specimen acquisition occurred on day 63 following the initial vaccine or placebo injection. Sequencing was performed with immunoSEQ multiplex PCR; in TCRdb, only in-frame clones are kept and a portion is missing. The table lists about 680,000 clones, roughly 90% of them singletons. This specimen consisted of peripheral blood, obtained in a trial of Ad26.COV2.S vaccine versus placebo. The receptor source for this set is a person aged 18 to 59 who received the Ad26.COV2.S COVID-19 vaccine or a placebo.

V gene TRBV6-5 combines with J gene TRBJ1-2; 7 bases line up with TRBD1. Germline trimming cut 2 bases from V and 3 bases from J; bases unmatched to any gene: 6. The CDR3 length is 15 residues. Germline V lookup: CDR1 MNHEY, CDR2 SVGAGI. CDR3 loop: CASSYAPGGDYGYTF. The CDR3 DNA sequence: TGTGCCAGCAGTTACGCTCCAGGGGGAGACTATGGCTACACCTTC.

The rearrangement links TRBV10-3 to TRBJ1-2; no reliable D call. CDR1 and CDR2 (germline): ENHRY, SYGVKD. The CDR3 extends over 12 amino acids. Trimming removed 7 bases at V and 7 bases at J, with 13 bases between. The CDR3 nucleotides are TGTGCCATCACTGGGAGACTCGGTGGCTACACCTTC. It is translated as CAITGRLGGYTF.

CDR3 amino acids: CASSPTPLARGDTEAFF. In DNA, the CDR3 is TGTGCCAGCAGCCCAACTCCTTTGGCCAGGGGAGACACTGAAGCTTTCTTT. This chain links TRBV3-1 (or the pseudogene TRBV3-2) with TRBJ1-1, with a weak D call TRBD1 (6 bases). V was shortened by 4 bases and J by 3 bases, with 21 bases between the two germline ends. The CDR3 is made up of 17 amino acids. In germline, CDR1 is LGHDT, CDR2 YNNKEL (reference sequence).

The DNA for the CDR3 is TGTGCCAGCAGCGTAGTCCCACTAACTGGGGCCAACGTCCTGACTTTC. Protein: CASSVVPLTGANVLTF. The chain carries TRBV9 and TRBJ2-6; D is unresolved. The germline V and J ends were trimmed by 0 bases and 2 bases, with 9 bases remaining between them. The CDR3 is 16 amino acids. Germline assignment: CDR1 SGDLS and CDR2 YYNGEE.

This sequence joins TRBV5-5 and TRBJ2-1; D possibly corresponds to TRBD2 (5 bases). Germline CDR1 reads SGHKS; CDR2 reads YYEKEE (reference sequence). Trimming pared 0 bases from V and 6 bases from J, leaving 16 bases between. The CDR3 loop spans 16 amino acids. CDR3 residues: CASSLEVGGWLNEQFF. In DNA, the CDR3 is TGTGCCAGCAGCTTGGAAGTAGGAGGTTGGCTCAATGAGCAGTTCTTC.

The chain combines TRBV5-1 with TRBJ2-2; TRBD2 matches 15 bases. The length of the CDR3 is 17 residues. Germline V CDR1 and CDR2: SGHRS, YFSETQ. J was trimmed by 5 bases and V by 4 bases; bases with no gene match: 6. This CDR3 is CASSAGLAGGRTGELFF. The DNA of the CDR3 is TGCGCCAGCAGCGCGGGACTAGCGGGGGGCAGAACCGGGGAGCTGTTTTTT.

The chain is built from TRBV3-1 (or the pseudogene TRBV3-2) and TRBJ2-1; D is ambiguous. From germline, CDR1 is LGHDT and CDR2 YNNKEL (reference sequence). V was shortened by 2 bases and J by 9 bases, with 5 bases between the two germline ends. This CDR3 has 11 amino acids. In nucleotides, the CDR3 is TGTGCCAGCAGCCAACCCGGTGAGCAGTTCTTC. Translation: CASSQPGEQFF.

V and J are TRBV6-5 and TRBJ2-5; D possibly corresponds to TRBD1 (5 bases). The CDR3 runs 15 residues. Germline lookup yields CDR1 MNHEY and CDR2 SVGAGI. The ends were cut back, 4 bases at V and 5 bases at J, with 17 bases in the middle. As DNA, the CDR3 is TGTGCCAGCAGTTTTCTCTCAGGGAACCGGGAGACCCAGTACTTC. Translating it yields CASSFLSGNRETQYF.

With regard to this clone: In the same sample, other DNA sequences code for this CDR3. V usage is TRBV7-2 and J usage is TRBJ2-5; TRBD2 matches at 11 bases. The CDR3 length is 14 residues. Germline V gene lookup returns CDR1 SGHTA and CDR2 FQGNSA. V dropped 1 base and J dropped 5; count of bases not matched to a gene: 0. The DNA for the CDR3 is TGTGCCAGCAGCTTAGTAGCGGGAGGGGAGACCCAGTACTTC. The encoded protein is CASSLVAGGETQYF.

The rearrangement links TRBV19 to TRBJ2-1; tentative D call: TRBD1 (5 bases). Per the germline V gene, CDR1 is LNHDA and CDR2 is SQIVND (reference sequence). The CDR3 length is 16 residues. V lost 3 bases and J 2 bases, leaving 14 bases between the germline ends. CDR3 coding DNA: TGTGCCAGTAGTATCTCGAGGACATACCCCTACAATGAGCAGTTCTTC. It translates to CASSISRTYPYNEQFF. The entire variable domain, with the rest obtained from reference TRBV19 and TRBJ2-1, is as follows: DGGITQSPKYLFRKEGQNVTLSCEQNLNHDAMYWYRQDPGQGLRLIYYSQIVNDFQKGDIAEGYSVSREKKESFPLTVTSAQKNPTAFYLCASSISRTYPYNEQFFGPGTRLTVL.

V is TRBV6-1 and J is TRBJ2-7, with D maybe TRBD2 (7 bases). The CDR3 has 14 residues. Germline V gene data show CDR1 as MNHNS and CDR2 as SASEGT. Trimming left V 0 bases short and J 6 bases short, with 12 bases between. The CDR3 nucleotides are TGTGCCAGCAGTGAAGCGGGAGGGGGGCGCGAGCAGTACTTC. Its translation: CASSEAGGGREQYF.

The chain links TRBV7-9 to TRBJ2-3, with D perhaps matching TRBD2 (6 bases). Germline V lookup: CDR1 SEHNR, CDR2 FQNEAQ (reference sequence). The CDR3 contains 13 residues. V was trimmed by 1 base and J by 11 bases, leaving 13 bases between them. This chain's CDR3 is CASSLGLRGGQYF. The CDR3 DNA sequence: TGTGCCAGCAGCTTAGGGCTCCGGGGAGGGCAGTATTTT.

There are a few counts of this clone. Other DNA variants within this sample encode the same CDR3. This chain connects TRBV5-5 to TRBJ2-5; D is tentatively TRBD1 or TRBD2 (5 bases each). Trimming shortened V by 4 bases and J by 0 bases, and 7 bases separated the two germline ends. Germline V lookup: CDR1 SGHKS, CDR2 YYEKEE (reference sequence). CDR3 length: 13 residues. The chain's CDR3 is CASSGTDQETQYF. For the CDR3, the DNA is TGTGCCAGCAGCGGGACGGACCAAGAGACCCAGTACTTC.

This chain uses TRBV13 with TRBJ1-2; possible D gene TRBD1, 5 bases. Trimming took off 3 bases at V and 4 bases at J, with 18 bases between the two ends. The CDR3 length is 16 residues. The germline CDR1 and CDR2 sequences are PRHDT and FYEKMQ (reference sequence). CDR3: CASSFRDSQSGYGYTF. The CDR3, as DNA: TGTGCCAGCAGCTTTCGGGACTCTCAAAGCGGCTATGGCTACACCTTC.

Concerning this clone: The same CDR3 also results from other DNA sequences found in this sample. The V gene is TRBV3-1 (or the pseudogene TRBV3-2), the J gene TRBJ1-1; no clear D. Trimming shortened V by 1 base and J by 5 bases, and 5 bases separated the two germline ends. CDR1 is LGHDT and CDR2 is YNNKEL in the germline V gene (reference sequence). The CDR3 length is 12 residues. The CDR3 reads CASSQGVTEAFF. As DNA, the CDR3 is TGTGCCAGCAGCCAAGGGGTTACTGAAGCTTTCTTT.